The text below deals with one T cell receptor (beta chain). This entry is derived from a study of blood T cell repertoires in COVID-19. Study details: Donors in the United States, Italy and Spain gave samples during acute or convalescent COVID-19. PBMCs, B-cell-depleted T cells, or T cells were the source of the cDNA or gDNA that made up the material.

The CDR3 extends over 17 amino acids. In germline, CDR1 is SGDLS, CDR2 YYNGEE. Deletions cut 2 bases from V and 7 bases from J, with 21 bases between. As originally analysed: Reference gene primer amplification yielded estimated nucleated cell counts. The protocol was immunoSEQ multiplex PCR, while the TCRdb copy is restricted to in-frame clones and leaves out a portion. The DNA was the basis for D and trimming; V, J and clone size are from that table. The sample lists tens of thousands of clones, approximately 88% occurring once. This sequence was found in a man at least 80 years old with acute or convalescent COVID-19. The chain carries TRBV9 and TRBJ2-2; D is perhaps TRBD2 (6 bases). Sequenced sample: peripheral blood. This CDR3 is CASSVALTPEEGGELFF. DNA for the CDR3: TGTGCCAGCAGCGTCGCTCTAACTCCCGAGGAGGGCGGGGAGCTGTTTTTT. Drawing the rest from reference TRBV9 and TRBJ2-2, the complete variable domain is DSGVTQTPKHLITATGQRVTLRCSPRSGDLSVYWYQQSLDQGLQFLIQYYNGEERAKGNILERFSAQQFPDLHSELNLSSLELGDSALYFCASSVALTPEEGGELFFGEGSRLTVL.